The 4 T cell receptor beta chains in this list originate from one sample, sequenced in a study of T cells after yellow fever vaccination (dated by TCRdb to between 2018 and 2021). Per the publication, the treatment or condition label means: live attenuated yellow fever vaccine strain. Library preparation was by 5' RACE. The reads were generated on an Illumina HiSeq 2500. In TCRdb, the public reads were trimmed at Q25 with fastp and aligned with MiXCR, with productive beta chains retained. Under each unique CDR3 protein, matching rows form one entry showing the most common genes and DNA. The sample includes some 120,000 distinct CDR3 sequences, with about 7.4% observed a single time. Of the sample, about 2.7% is held by the ten largest clones. This specimen was CD4+ T cells sorted from PBMCs, taken approximately 11 days after the first yellow fever vaccination. These receptors originate from a man younger than 35 who received the YFV17D yellow fever vaccine.

V gene TRBV12-3 or TRBV12-4 combines with J gene TRBJ2-4, with TRBD2 matching over 13 bases. This CDR3 has 20 residues. The ends lost 2 bases at V and 0 bases at J; junction bases unmatched: 10. The CDR3 is CASSLSRLAGGALAKNIQYF. The DNA of the CDR3 is TGTGCCAGCAGTTTAAGTCGACTAGCGGGGGGCGCACTAGCCAAAAACATTCAGTACTTC.

V gene TRBV5-6 combines with J gene TRBJ2-3; D ambiguous. V lost 1 base to trimming and J lost 1 base, with 10 bases between them. Germline V gene lookup returns CDR1 SGHDT and CDR2 YYEEEE. CDR3 length: 15 amino acids. CDR3 in amino acids: CASSLYLTGTDTQYF. CDR3 bases: TGTGCCAGCAGCTTGTATTTGACCGGCACAGATACGCAGTATTTT.

There are a few counts of this clonotype. J is TRBJ2-7 and V is TRBV5-5, with TRBD1 as a possible D gene (5 bases). The CDR3 has 15 amino acids. V gave up 0 bases and J gave up 5 bases, with 15 bases separating them. CDR1 is SGHKS and CDR2 is YYEKEE in the germline V gene (reference sequence). CDR3 bases: TGTGCCAGCAGCTTGGTCCCCCGGGCAGGGCACGAGCAGTACGTC. It specifies CASSLVPRAGHEQYV.

This clonotype was counted at least ten times. The chain employs TRBV4-1 and TRBJ1-4; 9 positions match TRBD1. Germline CDR1 and CDR2: MGHRA and YSYEKL. CDR3 length equals 16 residues. J gave up 8 bases and V 1 base, and 8 bases lay outside the gene matches. CDR3: CASSQGNRGRLEKLFF. In DNA, the CDR3 is TGCGCCAGCAGCCAAGGAAACAGGGGGCGGTTAGAAAAACTGTTTTTT.